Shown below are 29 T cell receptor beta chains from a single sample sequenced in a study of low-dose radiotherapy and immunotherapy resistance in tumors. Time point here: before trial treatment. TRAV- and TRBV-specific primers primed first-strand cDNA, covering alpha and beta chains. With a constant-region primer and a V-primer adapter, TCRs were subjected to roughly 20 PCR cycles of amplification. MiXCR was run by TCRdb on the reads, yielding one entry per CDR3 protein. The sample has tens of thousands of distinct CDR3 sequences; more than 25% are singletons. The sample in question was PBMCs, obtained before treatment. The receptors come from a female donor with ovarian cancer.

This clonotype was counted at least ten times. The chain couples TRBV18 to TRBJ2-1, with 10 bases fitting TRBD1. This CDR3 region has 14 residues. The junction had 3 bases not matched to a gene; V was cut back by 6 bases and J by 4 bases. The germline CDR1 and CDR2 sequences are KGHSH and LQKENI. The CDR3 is CASSLGQGYNEQFF. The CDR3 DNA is TGTGCCAGCTCCCTGGGACAGGGGTACAATGAGCAGTTCTTC.

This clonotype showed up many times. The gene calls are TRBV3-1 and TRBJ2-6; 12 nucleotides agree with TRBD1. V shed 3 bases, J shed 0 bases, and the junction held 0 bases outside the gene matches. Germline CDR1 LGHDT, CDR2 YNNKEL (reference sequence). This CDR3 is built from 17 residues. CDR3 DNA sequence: TGTGCCAGCAGCCAGGGACAGGGGGCCTCTGGGGCCAACGTCCTGACTTTC. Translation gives CASSQGQGASGANVLTF.

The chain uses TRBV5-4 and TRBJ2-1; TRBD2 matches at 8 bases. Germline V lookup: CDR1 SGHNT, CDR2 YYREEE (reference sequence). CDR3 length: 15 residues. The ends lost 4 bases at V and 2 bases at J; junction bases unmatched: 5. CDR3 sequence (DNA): TGTGCCAGCAGCCGCCGGGAGGGAGCCTACAATGAGCAGTTCTTC. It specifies CASSRREGAYNEQFF.

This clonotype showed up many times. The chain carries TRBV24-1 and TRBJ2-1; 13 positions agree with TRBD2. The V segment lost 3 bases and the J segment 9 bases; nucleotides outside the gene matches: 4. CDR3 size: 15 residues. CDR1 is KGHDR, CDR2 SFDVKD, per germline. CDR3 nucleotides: TGTGCCACCAGTGATACTAGCGGGAGGGCCTTTGAGCAGTTCTTC. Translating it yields CATSDTSGRAFEQFF.

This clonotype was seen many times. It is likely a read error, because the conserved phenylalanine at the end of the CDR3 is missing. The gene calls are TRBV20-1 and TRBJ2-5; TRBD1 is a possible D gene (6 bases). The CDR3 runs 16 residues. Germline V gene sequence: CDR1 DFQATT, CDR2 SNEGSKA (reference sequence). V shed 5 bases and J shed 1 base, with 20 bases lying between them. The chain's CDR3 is CSALHWTEKIQETQYL. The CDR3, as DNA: TGCAGTGCTTTACACTGGACAGAGAAGATCCAAGAGACCCAGTACTTG.

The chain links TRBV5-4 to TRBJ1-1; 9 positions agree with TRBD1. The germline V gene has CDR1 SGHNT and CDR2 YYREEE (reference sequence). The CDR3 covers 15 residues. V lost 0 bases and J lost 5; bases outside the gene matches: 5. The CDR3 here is CASSLAVGQGTEAFF. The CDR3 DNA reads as TGTGCCAGCAGCTTGGCCGTCGGACAGGGGACTGAAGCTTTCTTT.

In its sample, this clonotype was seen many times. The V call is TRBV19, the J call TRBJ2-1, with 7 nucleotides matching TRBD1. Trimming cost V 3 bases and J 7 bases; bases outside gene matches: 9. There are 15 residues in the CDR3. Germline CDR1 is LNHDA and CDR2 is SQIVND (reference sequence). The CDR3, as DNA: TGTGCCAGTAGTATTAGGGGGCCCTCGGAGAATGAGCAGTTCTTC. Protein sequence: CASSIRGPSENEQFF.

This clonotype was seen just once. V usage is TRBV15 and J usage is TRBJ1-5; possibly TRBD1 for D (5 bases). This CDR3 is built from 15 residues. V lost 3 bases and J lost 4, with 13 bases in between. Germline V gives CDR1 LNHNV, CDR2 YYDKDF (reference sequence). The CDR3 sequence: CATSRARDGNQPQHF. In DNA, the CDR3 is TGTGCCACCAGCAGGGCTAGGGACGGGAATCAGCCCCAGCATTTT. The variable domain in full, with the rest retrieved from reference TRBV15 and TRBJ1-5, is DAMVIQNPRYQVTQFGKPVTLSCSQTLNHNVMYWYQQKSSQAPKLLFHYYDKDFNNEADTPDNFQSRRPNTSFCFLDIRSPGLGDTAMYLCATSRARDGNQPQHFGDGTRLSIL.

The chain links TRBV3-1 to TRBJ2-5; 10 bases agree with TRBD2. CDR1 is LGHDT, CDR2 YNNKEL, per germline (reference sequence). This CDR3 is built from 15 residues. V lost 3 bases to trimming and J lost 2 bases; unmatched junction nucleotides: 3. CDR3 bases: TGTGCCAGCAGCCAGAGGACTAGCGGACAAGAGACCCAGTACTTC. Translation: CASSQRTSGQETQYF.

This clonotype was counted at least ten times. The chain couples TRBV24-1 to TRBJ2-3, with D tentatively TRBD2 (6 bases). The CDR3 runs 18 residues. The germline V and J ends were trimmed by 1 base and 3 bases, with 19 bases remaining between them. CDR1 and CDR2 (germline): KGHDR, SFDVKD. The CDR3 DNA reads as TGTGCCACCAGTGATTTCCGGGGGTCTCCTGGGTCGACAGATACGCAGTATTTT. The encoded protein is CATSDFRGSPGSTDTQYF.

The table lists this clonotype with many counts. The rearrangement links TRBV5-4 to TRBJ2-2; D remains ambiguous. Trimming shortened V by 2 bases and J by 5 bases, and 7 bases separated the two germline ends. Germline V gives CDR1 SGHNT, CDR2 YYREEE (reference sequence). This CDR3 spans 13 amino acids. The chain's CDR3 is CASSLKGTGELFF. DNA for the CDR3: TGTGCCAGCAGCTTAAAAGGGACCGGGGAGCTGTTTTTT.

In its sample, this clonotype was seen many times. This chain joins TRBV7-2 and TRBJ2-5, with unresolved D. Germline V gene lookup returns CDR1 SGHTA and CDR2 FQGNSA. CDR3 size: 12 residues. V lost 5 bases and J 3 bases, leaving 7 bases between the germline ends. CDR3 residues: CASSIGEETQYF. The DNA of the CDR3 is TGTGCCAGCAGCATTGGGGAAGAGACCCAGTACTTC.

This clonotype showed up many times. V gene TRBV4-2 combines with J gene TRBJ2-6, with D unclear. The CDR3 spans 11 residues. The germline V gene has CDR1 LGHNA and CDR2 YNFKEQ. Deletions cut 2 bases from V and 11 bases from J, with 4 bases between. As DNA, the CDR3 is TGTGCCAGCAGCCAATCATACGTCCTGACTTTC. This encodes CASSQSYVLTF.

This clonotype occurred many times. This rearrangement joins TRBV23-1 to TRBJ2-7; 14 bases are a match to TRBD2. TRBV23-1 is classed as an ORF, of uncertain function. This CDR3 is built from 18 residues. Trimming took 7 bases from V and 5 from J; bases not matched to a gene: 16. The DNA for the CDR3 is TGCGCCAGCACCGAAGGGACTAGCGGGAGAGGGGGGACCAACGAGCAGTACTTC. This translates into CASTEGTSGRGGTNEQYF.

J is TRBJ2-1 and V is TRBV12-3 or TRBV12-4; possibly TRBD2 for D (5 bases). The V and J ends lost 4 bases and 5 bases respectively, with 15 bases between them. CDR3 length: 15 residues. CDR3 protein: CASSSYISRDNEQFF. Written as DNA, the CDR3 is TGTGCCAGCAGTTCGTACATTTCGCGGGACAATGAGCAGTTCTTC.

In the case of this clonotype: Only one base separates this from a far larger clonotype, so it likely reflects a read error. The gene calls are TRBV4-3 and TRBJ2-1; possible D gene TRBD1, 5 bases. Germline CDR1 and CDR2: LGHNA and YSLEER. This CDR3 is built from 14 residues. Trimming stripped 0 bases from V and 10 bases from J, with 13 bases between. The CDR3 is CASSQDKGPYEQFF. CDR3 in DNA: TGCGCCAGCAGCCAAGATAAGGGGCCCTACGAGCAGTTCTTC.

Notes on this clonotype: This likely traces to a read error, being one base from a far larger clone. Written as DNA, the CDR3 is TGCGCCAGCAGTCAATCGGATTTTCGGGACAGGGCTTTGGACGAGCAGTTCTTC. It encodes CASSQSDFRDRALDEQFF. The chain links TRBV23-1 to TRBJ2-1; TRBD1 matches 9 bases. TRBV23-1 is sorted into the ORF group, with uncertain function. V shed 0 bases, J shed 10 bases, and the junction held 16 bases outside the gene matches. This CDR3 comprises 18 residues.

The CDR3 sequence: CSVARQDSRPEQYF. CDR3 sequence (DNA): TGCAGCGTTGCCAGACAGGACTCTAGGCCCGAGCAGTACTTC. This chain links TRBV29-1 with TRBJ2-7, with a weak D call TRBD1 (6 bases). The CDR3 has 14 amino acids. V lost 4 bases and J 6 bases, leaving 19 bases between the germline ends. Germline lookup yields CDR1 SQVTM and CDR2 ANQGSEA.

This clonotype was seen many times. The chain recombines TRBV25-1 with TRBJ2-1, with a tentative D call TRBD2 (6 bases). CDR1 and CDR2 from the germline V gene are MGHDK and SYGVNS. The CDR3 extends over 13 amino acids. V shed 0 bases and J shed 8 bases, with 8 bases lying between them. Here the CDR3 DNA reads TGTGCCAGCAGTGAATACGAGCGGGATGAGCAGTTCTTC. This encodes CASSEYERDEQFF.

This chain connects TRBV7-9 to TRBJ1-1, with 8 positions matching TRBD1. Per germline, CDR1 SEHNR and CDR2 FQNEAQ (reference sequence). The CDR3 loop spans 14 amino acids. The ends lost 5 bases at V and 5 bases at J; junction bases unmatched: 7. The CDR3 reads CASSLGQGDTEAFF. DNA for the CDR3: TGTGCCAGCAGCCTAGGACAGGGAGATACTGAAGCTTTCTTT.

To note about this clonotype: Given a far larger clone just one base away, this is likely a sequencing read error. DNA for the CDR3: TGTGTCAGCAACCCAGGGCAGGGGGTTGATCAGCCCCAGCATTTT. This sequence encodes CVSNPGQGVDQPQHF. The chain couples TRBV6-8 to TRBJ1-5; 7 bases line up with TRBD1. CDR3 length: 15 amino acids. Germline CDR1 and CDR2: MNHGY and SAAAGT.

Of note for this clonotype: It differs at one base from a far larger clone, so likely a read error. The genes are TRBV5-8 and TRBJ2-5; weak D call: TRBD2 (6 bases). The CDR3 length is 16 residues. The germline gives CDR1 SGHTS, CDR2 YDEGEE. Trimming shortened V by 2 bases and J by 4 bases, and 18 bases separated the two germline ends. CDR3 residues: CASSLAGGIGTETQYF. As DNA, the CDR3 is TGTGCCAGCAGCTTAGCAGGCGGGATAGGGACAGAGACCCAGTACTTC.

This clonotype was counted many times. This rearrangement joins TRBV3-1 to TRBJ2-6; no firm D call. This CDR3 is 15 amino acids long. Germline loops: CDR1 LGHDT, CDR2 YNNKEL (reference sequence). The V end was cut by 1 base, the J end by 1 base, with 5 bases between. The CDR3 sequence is CASSQARSGANVLTF. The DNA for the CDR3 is TGTGCCAGCAGCCAAGCCCGGTCTGGGGCCAACGTCCTGACTTTC.

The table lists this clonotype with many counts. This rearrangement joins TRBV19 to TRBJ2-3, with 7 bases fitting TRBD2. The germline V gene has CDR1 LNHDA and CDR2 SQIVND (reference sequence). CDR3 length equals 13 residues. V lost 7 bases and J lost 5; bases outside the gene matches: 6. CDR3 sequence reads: CASMRSGGDTQYF. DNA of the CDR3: TGTGCCAGTATGAGATCGGGGGGAGATACGCAGTATTTT.

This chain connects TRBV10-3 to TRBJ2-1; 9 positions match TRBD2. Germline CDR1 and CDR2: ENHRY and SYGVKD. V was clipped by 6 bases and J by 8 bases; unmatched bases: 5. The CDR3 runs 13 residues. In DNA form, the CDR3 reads TGTGCCATCAGCGGGACTAGCCACGATGAGCAGTTCTTC. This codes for CAISGTSHDEQFF.

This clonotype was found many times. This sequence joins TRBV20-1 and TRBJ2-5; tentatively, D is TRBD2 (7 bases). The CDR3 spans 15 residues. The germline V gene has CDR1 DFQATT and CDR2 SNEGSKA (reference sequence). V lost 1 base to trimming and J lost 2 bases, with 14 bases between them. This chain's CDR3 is CSARGASGTQETQYF. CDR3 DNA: TGCAGTGCTAGAGGCGCCAGCGGGACACAAGAGACCCAGTACTTC.

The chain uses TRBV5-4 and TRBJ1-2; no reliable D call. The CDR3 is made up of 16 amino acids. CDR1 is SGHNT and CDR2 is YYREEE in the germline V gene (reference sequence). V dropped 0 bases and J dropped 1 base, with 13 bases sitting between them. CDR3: CASSLDSRRYNYGYTF. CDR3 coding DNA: TGTGCCAGCAGCTTGGACAGCCGGCGGTATAACTATGGCTACACCTTC.

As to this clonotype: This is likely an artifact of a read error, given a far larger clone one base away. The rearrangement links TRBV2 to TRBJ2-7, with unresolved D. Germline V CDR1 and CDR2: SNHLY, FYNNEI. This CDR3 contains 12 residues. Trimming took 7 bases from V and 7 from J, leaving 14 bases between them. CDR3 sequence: CASNAAVGEQYF. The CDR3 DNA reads TGTGCCAGCAACGCGGCCGTTGGTGAGCAGTACTTC.

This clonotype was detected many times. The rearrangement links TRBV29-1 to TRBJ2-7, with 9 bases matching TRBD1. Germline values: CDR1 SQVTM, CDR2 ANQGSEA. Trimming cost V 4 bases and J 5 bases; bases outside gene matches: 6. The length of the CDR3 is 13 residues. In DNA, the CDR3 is TGCAGCGTTGGAAACAGGGGGCGTAACGAGCAGTACTTC. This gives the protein CSVGNRGRNEQYF.